This T cell receptor beta chain originates from a study of blood T cell repertoires in COVID-19. Across the whole study: The samples span acute and convalescent COVID-19 from the United States, Italy and Spain. Sources were T cells, B-cell-depleted T cells, or PBMCs; the material itself was cDNA or gDNA.

This clone has only a few counts. Original processing methods: Reference gene primer amplification yielded estimated nucleated cell counts. Profiling relied on immunoSEQ multiplex PCR, and the TCRdb table lists in-frame clones only, not all of them. D and trimming were read from the DNA, whereas the V and J calls and clone size are those reported in that table. The table records 120,000 to 150,000 clones, approximately 80% of them present only once. V trimming: 3 bases; J trimming: 5 bases; junction bases outside the gene matches: 6. The length of the CDR3 is 14 residues. CDR1 SGDLS and CDR2 YYNGEE come from the germline V gene.

Sequencing used peripheral blood. J is TRBJ2-7 and V is TRBV9; 9 nucleotides match TRBD1. The receptor was isolated from a human donor in a cohort sampled during active COVID-19. The CDR3 spells CASSARDRVHEQYF. Here the CDR3 DNA reads TGTGCCAGCAGCGCCCGGGACAGGGTTCACGAGCAGTACTTC.